This record concerns one T cell receptor beta chain sequence. Its antigen remains undetermined. Base-call qualities are not available, and no considerably larger clone is one nucleotide away. The sample comes from a study of cytomegalovirus exposure and HLA in healthy donors (dated by TCRdb to about 2017). General notes on the study: An earlier analysis of 587 of the donors reported approximately 280 Gb of sequence data and around 110 million unique TCR beta sequences obtained from about 200 million T cells. An early release covering about 600 HLA-typed donors comprised approximately 300 gigabases of sequencing data and approximately 80 million unique TCR sequences. Because of strong linkage in the cohort, roughly five DR-DQ haplotypes were treated as single units for association and clustering. Alongside the repertoire data, information on donor age, sex, ethnicity and CMV serostatus was compiled. Class I and class II HLA loci were covered by the typing at four-digit resolution. A separate validation cohort of more than 100 different subjects was used in addition to the 666-subject first cohort. The study profiled the T cell repertoires of hundreds of subjects by immunosequencing and related them to cytomegalovirus serostatus. Typing coverage varied by locus: about 620-640 donors for A, B, C, DRB1 and DQB1; approximately 500 for DQA1; some 610 for DPA1; more than 450 for DPB1. All discovery cohort repertoires had been generated using a single sequencing platform. In a later genetic analysis, genome-wide SNP genotypes for about 65% of the roughly 700 donors were used, and that subset was treated as a discovery cohort. Among the roughly 430 genotyped donors, around 79% belonged to the genetic ancestry cluster associated with self-reported Caucasian donors. Across 300 to 500 genotyped donors of the cohort, an average of about 240,000 unique TCR beta nucleotide sequences per donor were sequenced, and 15% to 20% of those sequences were non-productive. The later analysis used no new phenotypic data to find candidate immune exposures, relying instead on TCR beta sequences and their occurrence across donors. A later analysis re-analyzed previously published TCR beta repertoires from about 730 donors and added high-resolution HLA genotyping to study TCR occurrence patterns. The study aimed to test whether cataloging public T cell receptors could reveal signatures of past pathogen exposure. In an earlier analysis of over 550 of the donors, high-throughput TCR beta sequencing was used to judge whether each TCR beta V gene segment behaved as functional or pseudogenic. High-throughput TCR immunosequencing, statistical association of individual TCRs with disease status, and machine learning were combined to predict cytomegalovirus infection status.

Trimming takes 1 base off V and 2 bases off J; junction bases not matched to a gene: 4. Reading the germline V gene gives CDR1 MNHNS and CDR2 SASEGT. CDR3 length: 16 amino acids, cysteine to phenylalanine. Of all the DNA, just the CDR3 is kept, 48 bases in frame from base 1. The receptor library was made with the immunoSEQ multiplex PCR assay. For the multiplex PCR, a mixture combining 60 forward primers for TCR Vbeta segments and 13 reverse primers for TCR Jbeta segments was used. The CDR3 region of rearranged TCR beta genes was amplified from genomic DNA with a multiplex PCR assay. The amplified TCR beta libraries were sequenced on the Illumina HiSeq System as 87-base-pair reads. The original methods were these. A later analysis tallied approximately 87 million unique TCR beta chains across the 600 to 700 repertoires, and approximately 11 million of those chains were shared by two or more donors. To remove PCR and sequencing errors, raw reads were error-corrected and collapsed into unique sequences using a nearest-neighbor algorithm that merged closely related sequences. Alignment of CDR3 sequences to IMGT reference sequences was used to assign V, D and J gene segments. For a sequence to be retained, a match of at least six nucleotides to both a V gene segment and a J gene segment was required. A rearrangement was called productive if the CDR3 had no stop codons and remained in frame with V and J, and every other rearrangement was called non-productive. Following IMGT convention, CDR3 was defined as the stretch from the second conserved V-encoded cysteine up to the conserved J-encoded phenylalanine. Sequences without an unambiguous match to a single V gene segment were excluded from the earlier analysis of over 500 of the donors. In an earlier analysis of approximately 590 of the donors, a V segment was called functional when productive rearrangements were above 56.7%, and segregating when the standard deviation between donors exceeded 5%. To diagnose cytomegalovirus status from the catalog of TCR beta chain sequences, a statistical classification framework was built. In a later analysis, V and J genes were assigned by comparing TCR nucleotide sequences against IMGT/GENE-DB human TR gene sequences. A later analysis assigned CDR3 sequences and most-parsimonious VDJ recombination scenarios with the TCRdist pipeline. In a later analysis, each TCR beta chain was defined by its CDR3 amino acid sequence together with its V-gene family, and reads without a unique V-gene family were excluded. To address suspected cross-contamination and a sequencing artifact, a later analysis removed approximately 590 highly shared, low-generation-probability nucleotide sequences. For each public chain, a later analysis derived a clonal expansion index from normalized ranks of inferred template counts within each repertoire. In a later analysis, generation probabilities were computed with a VDJ recombination model fitted to out-of-frame rearrangements, and the resulting probabilities were checked against IGoR. Hypergeometric tests were used in a later analysis to score TCR-TCR, TCR-HLA and TCR-CMV co-occurrence, with a repertoire-size bias correction applied to the TCR pairs. False discovery rates were estimated in a later analysis by permuting HLA or CMV assignments 20 times. In a later analysis, co-occurring TCRs were grouped using DBSCAN, and TCRdist sequence similarity was added for clustering within HLA-allele-positive subsets. Co-occurrence clustering excluded repertoires with fewer than 30,000 or more than 120,000 public chains, plus five with anomalous nucleotide sharing. TCRdb obtained this table from immuneACCESS and retained in-frame rearrangements with V and J assigned. These tables miss some clones; where compared with another copy, unresolved V genes account for less than half of the shortfall, and the remainder is unexplained. That table is the source of V, J and clone size, and D and trimming were worked out from the DNA. This sample lists 54,000 or so clones; about 57% were detected once. Roughly 10% of the sample lies in the top ten.

The cohort was made up of 666 healthy bone marrow donors. Cohort members were all nominally healthy when sampled, although unrecorded immune exposures were likely present. Of the 666 cohort members, around 280 had positive CMV serostatus and 350 to 450 had negative CMV serostatus, and CMV serostatus was not recorded for the donor. A peripheral blood sample was collected from each donor, and TCR beta sequencing was performed on peripheral blood mononuclear cells. Genomic DNA extraction from the blood cell samples was performed with the Qiagen DNeasy Blood Extraction Kit. Overall study results and their limits: The sequencing pipeline was judged likely to have produced a cluster of highly shared sequence variants as a technical artifact. An earlier analysis of approximately 570 of the donors showed that most TCR beta V segments appeared in productive rearrangements either about 87% or about 30% of the time, which broadly matched IMGT annotations. Across donors, most TCR sequences were observed very rarely, whereas some public TCRs were present in many individuals. The earlier analysis of about 600 of the donors excluded 15 to 20 rarely observed V segments, including chromosome 9 orphons, because counts were too low. It was suggested by the authors that the approach could potentially be generalized to other disease states and immunological phenotypes. Only TCR beta chains were sequenced in this cohort, and the absence of alpha or paired-chain data limited detectable features. According to a later genetic analysis, donors in an Asian-associated ancestry cluster had fewer N-insertions in productive TCRs than the approximately 700-donor mean. The only immune exposure information available for the cohort was CMV serostatus. According to a later analysis, most CMV-associated TCR beta chains appeared to be HLA-restricted, and the HLA associations seemed to be driven largely by CMV exposure. In a later analysis, HLA-associated TCR beta chains showed more clonal expansion and lower generation probabilities than non-associated chains that were equally common. A further reported finding was that TCR beta sequences accurately predicted the HLA-A and HLA-B alleles for most subjects in the first cohort. An association between a missense DCLRE1C variant and V-gene and J-gene trimming of TCR beta chains was found in a later genetic analysis and replicated in an independent cohort. According to a later analysis, TCR association rates differed among HLA loci, with DRB1 alleles showing the most associated TCRs and HLA-C alleles showing the fewest. The study gave a list of some 150 TCR beta chains associated with cytomegalovirus. A later analysis reported that several top co-occurrence clusters appeared linked to parvovirus B19, influenza, CMV and Epstein-Barr virus. A few of the identified cytomegalovirus-associated TCR beta chains were confirmed in vitro to be specific for cytomegalovirus antigens. Specific HLA alleles were associated with 15,000 to 20,000 TCR beta sequences at a false discovery rate of 0.05 in a later analysis. Correlated functional status among segregating V segments might be attributable to linkage disequilibrium, but an unknown experimental factor could not be ruled out. Because HLA typing was missing for some donors at each locus, association tests included only the typed subset. In both the original and validation cohorts, the classifier was reported to diagnose cytomegalovirus status with high specificity and sensitivity. When HLA alleles, especially DR and DQ, strongly co-occurred, TCR associations were difficult to assign to individual alleles. Some IMGT-functional V segments, including TRBV6-2 and TRBV6-3, could not be told apart with the 87-base-pair reads, so those segments were excluded. Presence/absence analyses assumed roughly uniform sequencing depth across donors, an assumption that may not hold.

The rearranged chain carries TRBV6-1 and TRBJ2-1, with 8 middle bases fitting TRBD1. Sequencing input: PBMCs. The TCR comes from a human donor in good health. This receptor carries the CDR3 CASSEDGTGTYNEQFF. The DNA sequence follows: TGTGCCAGCAGTGAAGATGGGACAGGTACCTACAATGAGCAGTTCTTC.